This T cell receptor (beta chain) emerged from a study of blood T cell repertoires in COVID-19. Study-level information: Both acute and convalescent COVID-19 samples were obtained from the United States, Italy and Spain. Sources were T cells, B-cell-depleted T cells, or PBMCs; the material itself was cDNA or gDNA.

In the original workflow: Amplification of reference gene primers provided the estimated nucleated cell counts. The assay was immunoSEQ multiplex PCR, and TCRdb's table has in-frame clones only and misses some. V and J calls and clone size come straight from that table; D and trimming were deduced from the DNA. The sample holds around 120,000 clones, 78% seen once. The CDR3 runs to 13 residues. V dropped 1 base and J dropped 8 bases, with 11 bases sitting between them. The germline V gene has CDR1 LGHNA and CDR2 YSLEER. The sequenced sample was peripheral blood. The genes are TRBV4-3 and TRBJ1-2; D may be TRBD1 (6 bases). This clonotype originated in a man aged 65 to 85 with acute or convalescent COVID-19. In DNA form, the CDR3 reads TGCGCCAGCAGCCAAGGAGGGGGACGGGGCTACACCTTC. Protein product: CASSQGGGRGYTF.